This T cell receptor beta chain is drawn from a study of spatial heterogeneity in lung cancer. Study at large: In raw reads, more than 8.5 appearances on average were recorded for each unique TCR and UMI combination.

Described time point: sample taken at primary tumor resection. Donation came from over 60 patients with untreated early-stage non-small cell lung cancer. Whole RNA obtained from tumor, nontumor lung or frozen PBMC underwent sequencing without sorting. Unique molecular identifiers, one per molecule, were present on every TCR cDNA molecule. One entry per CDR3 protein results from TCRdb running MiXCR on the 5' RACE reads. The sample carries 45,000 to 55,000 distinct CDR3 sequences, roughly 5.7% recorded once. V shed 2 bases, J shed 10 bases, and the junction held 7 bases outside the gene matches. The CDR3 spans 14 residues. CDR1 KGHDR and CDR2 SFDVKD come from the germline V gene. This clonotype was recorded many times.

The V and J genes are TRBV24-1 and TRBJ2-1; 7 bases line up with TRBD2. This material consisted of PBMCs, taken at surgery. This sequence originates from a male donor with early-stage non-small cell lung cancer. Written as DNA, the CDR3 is TGTGCCACCAGTGATTGGTGGGCGGGAGACGAGCAGTTCTTC. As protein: CATSDWWAGDEQFF.